The rows below give T cell receptor beta chains drawn from one sample of a study of T cell changes during pregnancy in multiple sclerosis. The table came from immunoSEQ multiplex PCR; TCRdb's copy has only in-frame clones and leaves some out. The data contain roughly 26,000 clones, 75% to 90% of them singletons. The sequencing here drew on CD8+ T cells from peripheral blood mononuclear cells, taken in the second trimester of pregnancy. These receptors all stem from a female donor with multiple sclerosis, enrolled in a pregnancy study. The CDR3 runs from the conserved cysteine through the conserved F or W. Some rows have no size entry. The others give once, few or many, or a class for an expanded clone.

V gene: TRBV14; J gene: TRBJ2-1; clone size: NA; CDR3 length: 16; CDR3 protein: CASSQEHWSSYNEQFF
V gene: TRBV27; J gene: TRBJ2-3; clone size: NA; CDR3 length: 16; CDR3 protein: CASSFWDKASTDTQYF
V gene: TRBV7-8; J gene: TRBJ1-5; clone size: once; CDR3 length: 15; CDR3 protein: CASSLGGTVSQPQHF
V gene: TRBV4-2; J gene: TRBJ2-7; clone size: NA; CDR3 length: 16; CDR3 protein: CASSQEGLAGTYEQYF
V gene: TRBV2; J gene: TRBJ2-1; clone size: NA; CDR3 length: 15; CDR3 protein: CASSEFLAGVFEQFF
V gene: TRBV7-9; J gene: TRBJ1-4; clone size: NA; CDR3 length: 17; CDR3 protein: CASAHGFQGVGNEKLFF
V gene: TRBV28; J gene: TRBJ2-7; clone size: NA; CDR3 length: 14; CDR3 protein: CASSLSDSSYEQYF
V gene: TRBV19; J gene: TRBJ1-5; clone size: NA; CDR3 length: 16; CDR3 protein: CASSNTDRENYQPQHF
V gene: TRBV4-1; J gene: TRBJ2-7; clone size: NA; CDR3 length: 15; CDR3 protein: CASSQEGQGAYEQYF
V gene: TRBV15; J gene: TRBJ1-2; clone size: NA; CDR3 length: 13; CDR3 protein: CATSSETDNGYTF
V gene: TRBV5-4; J gene: TRBJ2-3; clone size: once; CDR3 length: 13; CDR3 protein: CASSLDSTDTQYF
V gene: TRBV27; J gene: TRBJ2-1; clone size: NA; CDR3 length: 14; CDR3 protein: CASRTSGGINEQFF
V gene: TRBV5-8; J gene: TRBJ2-7; clone size: NA; CDR3 length: 16; CDR3 protein: CASSFEPTGARYEQYF
V gene: TRBV6-1; J gene: TRBJ1-6; clone size: NA; CDR3 length: 14; CDR3 protein: CASRPGQETSPLHF
V gene: TRBV11-1; J gene: TRBJ2-7; clone size: NA; CDR3 length: 14; CDR3 protein: CASSSTGVRSEQYF
V gene: TRBV2; J gene: TRBJ2-7; clone size: NA; CDR3 length: 17; CDR3 protein: CASSDPDSSGYTYEQYF
V gene: TRBV15; J gene: TRBJ2-1; clone size: NA; CDR3 length: 17; CDR3 protein: CATSRDGASGHDNEQFF
V gene: TRBV7-9; J gene: TRBJ1-5; clone size: NA; CDR3 length: 15; CDR3 protein: CASSTTGGVNQPQHF
V gene: TRBV6-4; J gene: TRBJ2-2; clone size: NA; CDR3 length: 14; CDR3 protein: CASSGTGDTGELFF
V gene: TRBV30; J gene: TRBJ2-2; clone size: NA; CDR3 length: 15; CDR3 protein: CAWSGSGTNTGELFF
V gene: TRBV2; J gene: TRBJ2-3; clone size: NA; CDR3 length: 14; CDR3 protein: CASRAGGYTDTQYF
V gene: TRBV27; J gene: TRBJ2-2; clone size: NA; CDR3 length: 18; CDR3 protein: CASSPGTSGRAYTGELFF
V gene: TRBV9; J gene: TRBJ1-4; clone size: NA; CDR3 length: 17; CDR3 protein: CASSASGTGGTNEKLFF
V gene: TRBV27; J gene: TRBJ2-3; clone size: NA; CDR3 length: 15; CDR3 protein: CASSTLAGTVDTQYF
V gene: TRBV28; J gene: TRBJ1-1; clone size: NA; CDR3 length: 13; CDR3 protein: CASSFRLNTEAFF
V gene: TRBV19; J gene: TRBJ2-7; clone size: NA; CDR3 length: 15; CDR3 protein: CASSIGSGRSNEQYF
V gene: TRBV6-1; J gene: TRBJ2-2; clone size: once; CDR3 length: 15; CDR3 protein: CASSTGQGASGELFF
V gene: TRBV4-3; J gene: TRBJ2-1; clone size: NA; CDR3 length: 13; CDR3 protein: CASSPEAGFEQFF
V gene: TRBV7-9; J gene: TRBJ2-1; clone size: NA; CDR3 length: 16; CDR3 protein: CASRGGSGRVFNEQFF
V gene: TRBV19; J gene: TRBJ2-2; clone size: NA; CDR3 length: 16; CDR3 protein: CASSILGGSNTGELFF
V gene: TRBV27; J gene: TRBJ1-2; clone size: NA; CDR3 length: 13; CDR3 protein: CASSLMRGRGYTF
V gene: TRBV11-3; J gene: TRBJ2-1; clone size: NA; CDR3 length: 17; CDR3 protein: CASSLDLGLASYNEQFF
V gene: TRBV27; J gene: TRBJ2-7; clone size: NA; CDR3 length: 15; CDR3 protein: CASSLGGREAYEQYF
V gene: TRBV21-1; J gene: TRBJ1-4; clone size: NA; CDR3 length: 15; CDR3 protein: CASSKERGGCEKLFF
V gene: TRBV7-9; J gene: TRBJ1-5; clone size: once; CDR3 length: 18; CDR3 protein: CASSSTADREDWNQPQHF
V gene: TRBV15; J gene: TRBJ2-4; clone size: NA; CDR3 length: 16; CDR3 protein: CATSRLRANQGGIQYF
V gene: TRBV27; J gene: TRBJ1-2; clone size: NA; CDR3 length: 18; CDR3 protein: CASSLIQGEVTGYYGYTF